This TCR beta chain came from a study of vaccination and CD4 T cells after COVID-19 (dated by TCRdb to between 2021 and 2024). Notes on the research overall: Convalescent patients had a positive SARS-CoV-2 result on nasal swab PCR, and of these patients, under ten had mild disease and one had severe disease. Participants got two doses of the Pfizer-BioNTech BNT162b2 vaccine (n=8) or two doses of the Moderna mRNA-1273 vaccine (n=2). In approximately ten COVID-19 convalescent patients and several infection-naive healthy vaccine recipients, the spike-specific CD4+ TCR repertoire before mRNA vaccination was compared with the repertoire after mRNA vaccination. Control cultures used a CEFX viral epitope pool as positive control, an HIV-1 Nef peptide pool as negative control, or no peptide. The convalescent cohort included six males and four females, with two Hispanic individuals, seven Caucasians, two Asians and one multiracial person. The cultures were stimulated with overlapping spike peptide pools from SARS-CoV-2 and from the common cold coronaviruses HCoV-NL63, HCoV-OC43 and HCoV-229E. Post-COVID blood samples from convalescent patients were collected a median of roughly 100 days after diagnosis, with a range of 35 to 161 days. Post-vaccine blood samples were obtained a median of about 70 days after the second vaccine dose, with a range of roughly 14 to 241 days.

Libraries were built with PCR. TCR sequencing of DNA from cultured CD4+ T cells used the Oncomine TCR Beta short-read assay at the Johns Hopkins FTIC core. The QIAamp micro DNA kit was used to extract genomic DNA from the cultured CD4+ T cells. The Oncomine TCR Beta libraries from cultured CD4+ T cells were pooled using unique dual indexes and then sequenced on an Illumina iSeq 100. The authors processed their data as follows. Non-productive sequences were filtered out, and CDR3s that did not start with C, did not end with F or W, or were shorter than 7 amino acids were discarded. Antigen-specific clonotypes were identified with the MANAFEST web application by comparing peptide-stimulated wells with reference and other culture wells. An FDR below 0.05, an odds ratio above 5, and a productive frequency above 0.1% in at least two of three replicate wells were required for clones to be considered positive. A clonotype counted as cross-reactive if it showed significant expansion both in the SARS-CoV-2 spike wells and in at least one common cold coronavirus spike condition. Levenshtein distances (stringdist) and unrooted phylogenetic trees (ape) in R version 3.6.1 were used to assess CDR3 homology. Through fastp at Q25 and MiXCR, TCRdb rebuilt clones from the public reads, retaining in-frame beta chains. Rows with a matching CDR3 protein are joined into one entry that keeps the most common DNA and genes. These V and J calls derive from TCRdb rather than the authors' analysis. This sample holds under 30,000 distinct CDR3 sequences; roughly 42% were observed only once. In total, the top ten clones hold around 7.2% of the sample.

V is trimmed back by 1 base and J by 4 bases, and the junction contains 6 bases that no gene match accounts for. CDR1 is given as SGHTA and CDR2 as FQGNSA, both from the germline V gene. There are 16 amino acids in the CDR3, from cysteine to phenylalanine inclusive. The sequence is cut down to CDR3 DNA, 48 bases in frame from base 1. Broad study findings and their caveats: Nearly all vaccine-specific clones in convalescent patients (304 of 307) were mono-reactive for SARS-CoV-2 spike rather than cross-reactive with common cold coronaviruses. The number of convalescent patients in the study was relatively small, and the study did not examine early timepoints following natural infection. Among the post-vaccine SARS-CoV-2-reactive clones in convalescent patients, a median 86.3% showed up only after vaccination, which suggests vaccine-specific priming. The median number of SARS-CoV-2-reactive clonotypes rose from around 20 after infection to roughly 40 after vaccination, but the change was not significant.

In its sample, this clonotype was seen a few times. No antigen is known for it. No clone much larger than this one lies a single base away; base qualities are absent. Interpreted using the paper, the treatment or condition label stands for: roughly 11-day PBMC culture with coronavirus spike peptide pools or control peptides (ViraFEST assay). The ViraFEST assay, used in the study, expanded antigen-specific T cells with peptide pools and then identified the expanded clonotypes through TCR sequencing. The positive SARS-CoV-2 PCR tests of the convalescent patients were dated from March to December 2020, before the Alpha, Beta and Delta variants emerged in the United States. Each well held millions of PBMCs cultured in IMDM containing approximately 5% human AB serum and around 10 IU/ml IL-2, with 8.5 to 10 ug/ml peptide pools added. On days 3 and 7, half of the culture medium was replaced with fresh IL-2-containing medium. After 10 days of culture, CD4+ T cells were isolated by negative selection using the EasySep CD4+ T cell isolation kit. Ficoll-Paque Plus gradient centrifugation was used to isolate PBMCs from whole blood, and the isolated PBMCs were then either used fresh or cryopreserved at -140C. Culture conditions were generally each tested in triplicate wells.

The source of this sequence is a human donor who had recovered from COVID-19. The sequence links TRBV7-2 to TRBJ2-3; 9 central nucleotides agree with TRBD2. Sequences were obtained from CD4+ T cells from blood, cultured in vitro. Read as DNA, the sequence is TGTGCCAGCAGCTTAGGGGCGGGGGGGCCGGCAGATACGCAGTATTTT. It specifies CASSLGAGGPADTQYF.